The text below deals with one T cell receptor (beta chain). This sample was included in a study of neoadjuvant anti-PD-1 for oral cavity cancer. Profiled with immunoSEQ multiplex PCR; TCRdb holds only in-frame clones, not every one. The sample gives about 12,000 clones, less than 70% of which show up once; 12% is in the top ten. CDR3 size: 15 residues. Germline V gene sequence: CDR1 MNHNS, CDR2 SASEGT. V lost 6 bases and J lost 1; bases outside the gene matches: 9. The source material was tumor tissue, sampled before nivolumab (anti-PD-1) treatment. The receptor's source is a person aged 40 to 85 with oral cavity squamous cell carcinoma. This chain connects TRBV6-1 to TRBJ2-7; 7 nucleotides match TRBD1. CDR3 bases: TGTGCCAGCAGGGGTCGACAGGGATCTTCCTACGAGCAGTACTTC. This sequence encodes CASRGRQGSSYEQYF.